The source of this TCR beta chain is a study of post-analysis software for immune sequencing data. Study-level findings and limits: Included in a set of five TRBV segments more frequent in patients than controls were TRBV5-6, TRBV5-1 and TRBV20-1. Strong same-batch co-clustering of samples appeared with F measure clustering.

The TCR beta cDNA libraries carried unique molecular identifiers. One entry per CDR3 protein results from TCRdb running MiXCR on the PCR reads. The data show hundreds of thousands of distinct CDR3 sequences, roughly a third seen once. The germline V gene has CDR1 SGDLS and CDR2 YYNGEE. V shed 1 base and J shed 1 base, with 12 bases lying between them. The CDR3 has 15 residues. Turning to this clonotype: What it recognizes is unknown.

The clonotype originates from a girl aged 10-17 years with multiple sclerosis. The specimen sequenced was blood. The chain combines TRBV9 with TRBJ2-7; D might be TRBD2 (5 bases). The CDR3 loop reads CASSVSPAVSYEQYF. DNA for the CDR3: TGTGCCAGCAGCGTATCGCCAGCGGTATCCTACGAGCAGTACTTC.